The 24 T cell receptor beta chains below come from one sample, sequenced in a study of T cell changes during pregnancy in multiple sclerosis (dated by TCRdb to about 2019). The method behind the library was the immunoSEQ multiplex PCR assay. TCRdb took over this immuneACCESS table, retaining in-frame rearrangements with V and J assigned. Such tables are incomplete; in checked studies, under half of the missing clones stem from an unresolved V gene, and the remainder is unexplained. This sample lists over 90,000 clones; around nine tenths were detected once. About 0.75% of the sample is taken by the ten largest. Source: peripheral blood, taken in the second trimester of pregnancy. These receptors all come from a female donor in good health, enrolled as a control in a pregnancy study.

This rearrangement joins TRBV27 to TRBJ1-2, with 7 bases matching TRBD1. This CDR3 is built from 14 residues. The germline gives CDR1 MNHEY, CDR2 SMNVEV (reference sequence). V gave up 6 bases and J gave up 4 bases; unmatched junction bases: 8. DNA of the CDR3: TGTGCCAGCAGGCAAAGCAGGGGGTTCTATGGCTACACCTTC. Translated, it gives CASRQSRGFYGYTF.

V usage is TRBV11-2 and J usage is TRBJ2-4, with 8 bases identical to TRBD1. Germline trimming cut 2 bases from V and 10 bases from J; bases unmatched to any gene: 7. In germline, CDR1 is SGHAT, CDR2 FQNNGV. This CDR3 spans 14 amino acids. This chain's CDR3 is CASSLTNRGKIQYF. CDR3 DNA: TGTGCCAGCAGCTTAACGAACAGGGGGAAGATTCAGTACTTC. Filled out from reference TRBV11-2 and TRBJ2-4, the complete variable domain reads EAGVAQSPRYKIIEKRQSVAFWCNPISGHATLYWYQQILGQGPKLLIQFQNNGVVDDSQLPKDRFSAERLKGVDSTLKIQPAKLEDSAVYLCASSLTNRGKIQYFGAGTRLSVL.

CDR3 DNA sequence: TGTGCCAGCAGGCCGACAGGGTCGCTTCAGCCCCAGCATTTT. Its protein is CASRPTGSLQPQHF. This chain uses TRBV28 with TRBJ1-5, with TRBD1 matching 7 bases. V dropped 6 bases and J dropped 6; count of bases not matched to a gene: 8. The CDR3 has 14 amino acids. Per germline, CDR1 MDHEN and CDR2 SYDVKM. Together with reference TRBV28 and TRBJ1-5, the CDR3 gives the full variable domain: DVKVTQSSRYLVKRTGEKVFLECVQDMDHENMFWYRQDPGLGLRLIYFSYDVKMKEKGDIPEGYSVSREKKERFSLILESASTNQTSMYLCASRPTGSLQPQHFGDGTRLSIL.

The V call is TRBV30, the J call TRBJ1-3; TRBD1 might be the D (6 bases). CDR3 length equals 14 residues. Germline V lookup: CDR1 GTSNPN, CDR2 SVGIG (reference sequence). The germline V and J ends were trimmed by 4 bases and 0 bases, with 10 bases remaining between them. The DNA for the CDR3 is TGTGCCTGGACAAGGGGGAGCTCTGGAAACACCATATATTTT. Protein product: CAWTRGSSGNTIYF.

The chain has TRBV7-9 and TRBJ1-5, with D perhaps TRBD1 (6 bases). Trimming pared 1 base from V and 2 bases from J, leaving 12 bases between. CDR3 size: 16 residues. CDR1 SEHNR and CDR2 FQNEAQ come from the germline V gene (reference sequence). CDR3 DNA: TGTGCCAGCAGCTTAGTGGGGGGGCCGGGCAATCAGCCCCAGCATTTT. It specifies CASSLVGGPGNQPQHF.

The rearrangement links TRBV2 to TRBJ2-1; D not resolved. Germline loops: CDR1 SNHLY, CDR2 FYNNEI. The ends were cut back, 0 bases at V and 11 bases at J, with 14 bases in the middle. This CDR3 has 14 residues. CDR3 nucleotide sequence: TGTGCCAGCAGTGAAGCGGTGACCGCGGCTCAGCAGTTCTTC. Translating gives CASSEAVTAAQQFF. Looking up the rest from reference TRBV2 and TRBJ2-1 gives the full variable domain: EPEVTQTPSHQVTQMGQEVILRCVPISNHLYFYWYRQILGQKVEFLVSFYNNEISEKSEIFDDQFSVERPDGSNFTLKIRSTKLEDSAMYFCASSEAVTAAQQFFGPGTRLTVL.

This clone was seen just once. The CDR3 protein is CSVERTMNTEAFF. The CDR3 nucleotides are TGCAGCGTTGAACGGACTATGAACACTGAAGCTTTCTTT. The chain recombines TRBV29-1 with TRBJ1-1; no firm D call. The germline V gene encodes CDR1 SQVTM and CDR2 ANQGSEA. V dropped 2 bases and J dropped 0 bases, with 7 bases sitting between them. The CDR3 is 13 residues long.

This clone was observed a single time. The gene calls are TRBV4-2 and TRBJ2-1, with 7 bases that match TRBD1. CDR1 and CDR2 from the germline V gene are LGHNA and YNFKEQ. This CDR3 contains 14 residues. J was trimmed by 4 bases and V by 8 bases; bases with no gene match: 8. CDR3 sequence (DNA): TGTGCCAGCGGATCATCGGGACAGTACAATGAGCAGTTCTTC. Translating gives CASGSSGQYNEQFF.

The chain combines TRBV18 with TRBJ1-5; TRBD1 matches 8 bases. CDR1 is KGHSH and CDR2 is LQKENI in the germline V gene. Trimming cost V 2 bases and J 4 bases; bases outside gene matches: 7. This CDR3 region has 16 residues. CDR3: CASSPGQGATNQPQHF. CDR3 bases: TGTGCCAGCTCACCAGGGCAGGGGGCGACGAATCAGCCCCAGCATTTT.

The V call is TRBV6-1, the J call TRBJ1-2; 8 positions match TRBD1. This CDR3 is 15 amino acids long. J lost 8 bases, V lost 4 bases, and 12 bases had no gene match. The V gene's germline CDR1 is MNHNS and CDR2 SASEGT. CDR3 in amino acids: CASSGDSTGVYGYTF. In nucleotides, the CDR3 is TGTGCCAGCAGTGGAGACTCGACAGGGGTATACGGCTACACCTTC.

This chain links TRBV6-5 with TRBJ1-2; D call uncertain. The length of the CDR3 is 14 residues. Germline V gene lookup returns CDR1 MNHEY and CDR2 SVGAGI. V lost 4 bases to trimming and J lost 1 base, with 10 bases between them. CDR3 sequence reads: CASSSAGSNYGYTF. The DNA of the CDR3 is TGTGCCAGCAGTTCCGCGGGGAGTAACTATGGCTACACCTTC.

This rearrangement joins TRBV7-9 to TRBJ1-1; TRBD1 is a possible D gene (5 bases). CDR3 length: 13 amino acids. The germline V gene encodes CDR1 SEHNR and CDR2 FQNEAQ (reference sequence). Deletions cut 5 bases from V and 3 bases from J, with 10 bases between. CDR3 loop: CASSQTGDTEAFF. Written as DNA, the CDR3 is TGTGCCAGCAGCCAAACGGGGGACACTGAAGCTTTCTTT.

This chain uses TRBV7-2 with TRBJ2-7, with 12 bases that match TRBD2. Per germline, CDR1 SGHTA and CDR2 FQGNSA. CDR3 length equals 16 residues. The V gene end was trimmed by 2 bases and the J gene end by 3 bases; junction bases not matched to a gene: 5. The CDR3 coding sequence is TGTGCCAGCAGCTTAACGCTAGCGGGGGGGCTCTACGAGCAGTACTTC. Amino acid sequence: CASSLTLAGGLYEQYF.

This chain links TRBV12-5 with TRBJ2-2; 9 nucleotides match TRBD2. The CDR3 is 15 residues long. The germline CDR1 and CDR2 sequences are LGHNT and FRNRAP. With 7 bases clipped from V and 2 bases from J, the junction kept 5 bases outside the gene matches. CDR3 DNA: TGTGCTAGTGCCCAGCGGGGGGCAAACACCGGGGAGCTGTTTTTT. Translating it yields CASAQRGANTGELFF.

The chain links TRBV15 to TRBJ2-5; 9 nucleotides agree with TRBD1. The last part of the DNA fits TRBJ2-7 better; the J call may be wrong. The CDR3 has 17 residues. CDR1 and CDR2 (germline): LNHNV, YYDKDF (reference sequence). CDR3 DNA sequence: TGTGCCACCAGCAGAGTTTTTGGACAGGGGATGACCTACGAGCAGTACTTC. Translating gives CATSRVFGQGMTYEQYF.

The chain has TRBV5-4 and TRBJ2-7; 8 bases agree with TRBD2. The CDR3 loop spans 14 amino acids. Trimming took 3 bases from V and 3 from J; bases not matched to a gene: 5. Germline values: CDR1 SGHNT, CDR2 YYREEE (reference sequence). CDR3 sequence (DNA): TGTGCCAGCAGCTCTGCGGGGGGCGACTACGAGCAGTACTTC. Translating it yields CASSSAGGDYEQYF.

This clone was observed a single time. This chain links TRBV18 with TRBJ1-1; a weak D match, TRBD1 (5 bases). With 8 bases removed from V and 4 bases from J, the gap between germline ends came to 23 bases. Germline V lookup: CDR1 KGHSH, CDR2 LQKENI. The CDR3 is made up of 16 amino acids. In DNA, the CDR3 is TGTGCCAGCGCGATGATCCCAACGGGGGTAAGCACTGAAGCTTTCTTT. Amino acid sequence: CASAMIPTGVSTEAFF.

The rearrangement uses TRBV15 and TRBJ2-5, with a weak D call TRBD1 (6 bases). CDR1 is LNHNV, CDR2 YYDKDF, per germline (reference sequence). This CDR3 is built from 16 residues. Trimming left V 0 bases short and J 7 bases short, with 18 bases between. The DNA for the CDR3 is TGTGCCACCAGCAGAGATCAATCGGCCAGGGGTTGGACCCAGTACTTC. Amino acid sequence: CATSRDQSARGWTQYF.

The CDR3 DNA follows: TGTGCCAGCAGTTCCCTCGGGACAGGGAGAGAGAACACTGAAGCTTTCTTT. It translates to CASSSLGTGRENTEAFF. This chain connects TRBV27 to TRBJ1-1; 9 bases are shared with TRBD1. The ends lost 4 bases at V and 1 base at J; junction bases unmatched: 10. The germline gives CDR1 MNHEY, CDR2 SMNVEV (reference sequence). This CDR3 region has 17 residues.

J is TRBJ1-1 and V is TRBV5-4; D not resolved. Looked up from germline, CDR1 is SGHNT and CDR2 is YYREEE (reference sequence). The germline V and J ends were trimmed by 4 bases and 4 bases, with 8 bases remaining between them. This CDR3 is built from 12 residues. This CDR3 is CASSPRGTEAFF. CDR3 nucleotide sequence: TGTGCCAGCAGCCCGCGGGGCACTGAAGCTTTCTTT.

V is TRBV6-6 and J is TRBJ1-2; no reliable D call. From germline, CDR1 is MNHNY and CDR2 SVGAGI (reference sequence). Trimming cost V 1 base and J 2 bases, with 11 bases left between them. The CDR3 covers 15 residues. CDR3 region: CASSYYVTGNYGYTF. In DNA form, the CDR3 reads TGTGCCAGCAGTTACTACGTGACGGGGAACTATGGCTACACCTTC.

The chain couples TRBV5-6 to TRBJ2-3; perhaps TRBD2 as D (6 bases). Germline V gene lookup returns CDR1 SGHDT and CDR2 YYEEEE. Trimming stripped 0 bases from V and 4 bases from J, with 12 bases between. The CDR3 sequence is 15 residues long. The DNA of the CDR3 is TGTGCCAGCAGCTTGGAGACGGGAGTTTCAGATACGCAGTATTTT. It yields the protein CASSLETGVSDTQYF.

This chain connects TRBV2 to TRBJ2-1, with 7 bases fitting TRBD2. The trim removed 3 bases at V and 3 bases at J, leaving 5 bases unmatched. The V gene's germline CDR1 is SNHLY and CDR2 FYNNEI. The CDR3 has 15 residues. The CDR3: CASSDTGGNYNEQFF. CDR3 coding DNA: TGTGCCAGCAGTGATACCGGGGGGAACTACAATGAGCAGTTCTTC.

The chain has TRBV4-2 and TRBJ2-3; possibly TRBD2 for D (6 bases). V was clipped by 0 bases and J by 0 bases, with 16 bases between them. In germline, CDR1 is LGHNA, CDR2 YNFKEQ. CDR3 size: 18 residues. The CDR3 spells CASSQESSELFSTDTQYF. In DNA form, the CDR3 reads TGTGCCAGCAGCCAAGAGTCTAGCGAGTTATTCAGCACAGATACGCAGTATTTT.